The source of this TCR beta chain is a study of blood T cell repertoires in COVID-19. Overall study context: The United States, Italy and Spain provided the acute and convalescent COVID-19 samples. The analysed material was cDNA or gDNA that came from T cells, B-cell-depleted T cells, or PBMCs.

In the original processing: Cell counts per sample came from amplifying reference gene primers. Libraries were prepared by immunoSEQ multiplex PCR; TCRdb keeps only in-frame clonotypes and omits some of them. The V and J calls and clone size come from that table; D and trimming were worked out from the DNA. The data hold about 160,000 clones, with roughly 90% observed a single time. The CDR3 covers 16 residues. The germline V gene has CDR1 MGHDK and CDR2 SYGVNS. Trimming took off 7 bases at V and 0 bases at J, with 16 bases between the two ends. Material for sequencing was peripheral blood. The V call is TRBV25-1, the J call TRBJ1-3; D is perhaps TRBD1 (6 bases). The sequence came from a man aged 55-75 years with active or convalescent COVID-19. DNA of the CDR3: TGTGCCAGCATCCCAGAGACAGGTTACTCTGGAAACACCATATATTTT. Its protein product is CASIPETGYSGNTIYF.